Presented here are 6 T cell receptor beta chains from one specimen sequenced in a study of T cell changes during pregnancy in multiple sclerosis. Profiled with immunoSEQ multiplex PCR; TCRdb holds only in-frame clones, not every one. The table shows tens of thousands of clones, with about nine tenths occurring only once. The sample consisted of peripheral blood, taken after pregnancy. The receptor set was obtained from a female donor in good health, enrolled as a control in a pregnancy study.

V and J are TRBV2 and TRBJ1-2, with 11 bases lining up with TRBD1. J lost 3 bases, V lost 8 bases, and 2 bases had no gene match. The CDR3 length is 13 residues. Germline-derived CDR1 and CDR2 are SNHLY and FYNNEI. The CDR3 DNA follows: TGTGCCAGCCGGGGACAGGGGGACTATGGCTACACCTTC. It yields the protein CASRGQGDYGYTF.

The chain combines TRBV5-1 with TRBJ1-1, with 7 bases aligning to TRBD1. The CDR3 spans 14 residues. CDR1 SGHRS and CDR2 YFSETQ come from the germline V gene. The trim removed 4 bases at V and 1 base at J, leaving 4 bases unmatched. The CDR3 DNA follows: TGCGCCAGCAGCCCTAGGACAGGGAACACTGAAGCTTTCTTT. It encodes CASSPRTGNTEAFF.

The CDR3 DNA reads TGTGCCAGTAAACCCGGGACAGCGGGCGGTCAGCCCCAGCATTTT. This gives the protein CASKPGTAGGQPQHF. J is TRBJ1-5 and V is TRBV19; 7 nucleotides agree with TRBD1. The length of the CDR3 is 15 residues. J lost 6 bases, V lost 7 bases, and 12 bases had no gene match. Germline V CDR1 and CDR2: LNHDA, SQIVND (reference sequence). Using reference TRBV19 and TRBJ1-5 for the parts outside the CDR3, the full variable domain is DGGITQSPKYLFRKEGQNVTLSCEQNLNHDAMYWYRQDPGQGLRLIYYSQIVNDFQKGDIAEGYSVSREKKESFPLTVTSAQKNPTAFYLCASKPGTAGGQPQHFGDGTRLSIL.

Notes on this clone: One end of the junction varies from germline; a read error may be responsible. The CDR3 protein is CASSSGTEF. CDR3 in DNA: TGTGCCAGCAGTTCTGGGACAGAATTC. The chain joins TRBV6-7 to TRBJ1-2; the match to TRBD1 covers 7 bases. TRBV6-7 is labeled an ORF, and its function is uncertain. The CDR3 loop spans 9 amino acids.

V is TRBV7-3 and J is TRBJ1-6, with TRBD1 matching 9 bases. V lost 6 bases to trimming and J lost 7 bases; unmatched junction nucleotides: 10. The CDR3 spans 16 residues. Per the germline V gene, CDR1 is SGHTA and CDR2 is FQGTGA. The CDR3 reads CASSRTGTGSNSPLHF. Here the CDR3 DNA reads TGTGCCAGCAGTCGTACCGGGACAGGGTCCAATTCACCCCTCCACTTT.

The chain carries TRBV7-2 and TRBJ2-5, with 8 bases that match TRBD1. CDR1 and CDR2 (germline): SGHTA, FQGNSA. Germline trimming cut 5 bases from V and 4 bases from J; bases unmatched to any gene: 3. The CDR3 length is 13 residues. The CDR3, as DNA: TGTGCCAGCAGCAGACAGGGGAGAGAGACCCAGTACTTC. It is translated as CASSRQGRETQYF. The full variable domain, in which reference TRBV7-2 and TRBJ2-5 provide the parts outside the CDR3, is GAGVSQSPSNKVTEKGKDVELRCDPISGHTALYWYRQSLGQGLEFLIYFQGNSAPDKSGLPSDRFSAERTGGSVSTLTIQRTQQEDSAVYLCASSRQGRETQYFGPGTRLLVL.